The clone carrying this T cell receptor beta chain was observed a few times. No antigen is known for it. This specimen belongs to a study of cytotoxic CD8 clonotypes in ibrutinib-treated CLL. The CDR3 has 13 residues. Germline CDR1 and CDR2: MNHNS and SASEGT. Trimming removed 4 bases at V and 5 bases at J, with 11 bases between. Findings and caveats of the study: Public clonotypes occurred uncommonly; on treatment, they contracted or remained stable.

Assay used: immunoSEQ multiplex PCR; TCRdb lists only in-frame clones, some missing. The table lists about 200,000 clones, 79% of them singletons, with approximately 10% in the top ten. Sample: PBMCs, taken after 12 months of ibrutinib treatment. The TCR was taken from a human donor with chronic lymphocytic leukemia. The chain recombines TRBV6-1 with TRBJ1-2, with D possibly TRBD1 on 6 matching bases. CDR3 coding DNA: TGTGCCAGCAGTGTTAGGACAGAATATGGCTACACCTTC. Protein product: CASSVRTEYGYTF.